Sequencing of this TCR beta chain was carried out in a study of blood T cell repertoires in COVID-19. Whole-study context: Samples representing acute and convalescent COVID-19 were sourced from the United States, Italy and Spain. PBMCs, B-cell-depleted T cells, or T cells provided the cDNA or gDNA that made up the material.

Some clones are missing from TCRdb's copy, which holds only in-frame ones; the method was immunoSEQ multiplex PCR. Among roughly 110,000 clones, around 89% were seen once, and the ten largest hold 4% to 6%. The sequenced material came from peripheral blood. The TCR was taken from a middle-aged man with active or convalescent COVID-19.

The chain's CDR3 is CASMRGPGNTIYF. CDR3 in DNA: TGTGCCAGCATGAGGGGGCCTGGAAACACCATATATTTT. The genes are TRBV2 and TRBJ1-3; 7 bases map to TRBD1. Looked up from germline, CDR1 is SNHLY and CDR2 is FYNNEI. Germline trimming cut 7 bases from V and 2 bases from J; bases unmatched to any gene: 2. This CDR3 is built from 13 residues.